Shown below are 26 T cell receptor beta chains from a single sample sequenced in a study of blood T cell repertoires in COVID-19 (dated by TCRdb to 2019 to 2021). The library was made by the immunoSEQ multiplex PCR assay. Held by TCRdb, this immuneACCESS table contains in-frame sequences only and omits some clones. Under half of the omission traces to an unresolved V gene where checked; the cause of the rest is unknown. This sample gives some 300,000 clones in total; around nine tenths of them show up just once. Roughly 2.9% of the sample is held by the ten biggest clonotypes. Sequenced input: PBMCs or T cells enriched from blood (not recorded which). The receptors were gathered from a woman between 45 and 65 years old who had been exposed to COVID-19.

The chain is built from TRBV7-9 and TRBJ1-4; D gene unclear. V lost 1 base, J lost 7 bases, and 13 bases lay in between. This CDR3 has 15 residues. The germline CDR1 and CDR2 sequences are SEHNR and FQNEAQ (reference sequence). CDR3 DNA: TGTGCCAGCAGCTTAGGAGGGAACGTTGCTGAAAAACTGTTTTTT. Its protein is CASSLGGNVAEKLFF.

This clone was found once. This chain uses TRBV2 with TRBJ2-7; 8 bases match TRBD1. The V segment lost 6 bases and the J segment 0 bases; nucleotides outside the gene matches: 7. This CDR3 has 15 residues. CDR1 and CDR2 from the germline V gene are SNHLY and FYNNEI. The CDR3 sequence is CASRGLTGDSYEQYF. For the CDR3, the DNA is TGTGCCAGCAGAGGATTGACAGGGGACTCCTACGAGCAGTACTTC.

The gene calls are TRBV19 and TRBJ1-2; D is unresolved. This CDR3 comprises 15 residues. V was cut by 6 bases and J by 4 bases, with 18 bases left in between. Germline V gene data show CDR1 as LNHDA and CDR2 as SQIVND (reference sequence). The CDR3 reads CASRDINEPVYGYTF. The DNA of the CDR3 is TGTGCCAGTAGAGACATTAACGAACCGGTCTATGGCTACACCTTC.

The CDR3, as DNA: TGTGCCAGCTCACCACCGGACAGGGCTTATGGCTACACCTTC. It is translated as CASSPPDRAYGYTF. The chain links TRBV18 to TRBJ1-2; 8 nucleotides agree with TRBD1. Trimming removed 0 bases from V and 5 bases from J; junction bases left unmatched: 2. Looked up from germline, CDR1 is KGHSH and CDR2 is LQKENI. This CDR3 contains 14 residues.

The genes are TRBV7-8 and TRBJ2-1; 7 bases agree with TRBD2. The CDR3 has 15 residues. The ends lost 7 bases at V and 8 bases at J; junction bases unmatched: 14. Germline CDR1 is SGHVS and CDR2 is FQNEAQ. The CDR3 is CASTPGRGETHEQFF. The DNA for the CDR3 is TGTGCCAGCACCCCAGGACGGGGGGAGACGCATGAGCAGTTCTTC.

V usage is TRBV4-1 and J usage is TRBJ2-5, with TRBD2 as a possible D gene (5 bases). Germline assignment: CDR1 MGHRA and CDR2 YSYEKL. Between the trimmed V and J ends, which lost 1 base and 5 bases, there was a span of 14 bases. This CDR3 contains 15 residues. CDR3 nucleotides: TGCGCCAGCAGCCAAGCTCCATCCGGGGTGGAGACCCAGTACTTC. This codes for CASSQAPSGVETQYF.

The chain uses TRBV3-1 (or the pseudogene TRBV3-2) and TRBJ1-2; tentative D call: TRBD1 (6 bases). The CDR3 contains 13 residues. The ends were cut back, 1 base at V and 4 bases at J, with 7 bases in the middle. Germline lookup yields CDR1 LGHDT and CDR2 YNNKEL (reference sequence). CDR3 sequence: CASSQGTAYGYTF. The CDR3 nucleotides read TGTGCCAGCAGCCAAGGGACAGCCTATGGCTACACCTTC.

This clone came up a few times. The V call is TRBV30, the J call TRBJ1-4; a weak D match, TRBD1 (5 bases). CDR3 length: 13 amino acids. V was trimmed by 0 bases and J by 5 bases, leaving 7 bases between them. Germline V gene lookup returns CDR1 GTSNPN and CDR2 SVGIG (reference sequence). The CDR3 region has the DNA TGTGCCTGGAGTGTACAGGAGAATGAAAAACTGTTTTTT. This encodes CAWSVQENEKLFF.

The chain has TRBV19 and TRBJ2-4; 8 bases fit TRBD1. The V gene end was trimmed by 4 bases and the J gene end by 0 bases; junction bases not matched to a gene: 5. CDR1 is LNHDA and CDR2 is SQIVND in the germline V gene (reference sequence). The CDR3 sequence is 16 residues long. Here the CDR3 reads CASSTRQGIAKNIQYF. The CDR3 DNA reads TGTGCCAGTAGTACCAGACAGGGGATAGCCAAAAACATTCAGTACTTC.

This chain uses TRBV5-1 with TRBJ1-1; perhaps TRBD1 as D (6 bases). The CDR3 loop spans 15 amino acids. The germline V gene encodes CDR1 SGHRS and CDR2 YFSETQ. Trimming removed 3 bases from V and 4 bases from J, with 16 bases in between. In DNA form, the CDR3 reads TGCGCCAGCAGCTGGGACACTCAAGTAAGCACTGAAGCTTTCTTT. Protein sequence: CASSWDTQVSTEAFF.

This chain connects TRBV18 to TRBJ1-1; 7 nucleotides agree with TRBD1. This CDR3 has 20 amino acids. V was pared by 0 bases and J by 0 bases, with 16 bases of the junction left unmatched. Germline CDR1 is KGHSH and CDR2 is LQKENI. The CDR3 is CASSPPLSGADRALNTEAFF. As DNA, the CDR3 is TGTGCCAGCTCACCACCCTTGAGTGGAGCAGACAGGGCTTTGAACACTGAAGCTTTCTTT.

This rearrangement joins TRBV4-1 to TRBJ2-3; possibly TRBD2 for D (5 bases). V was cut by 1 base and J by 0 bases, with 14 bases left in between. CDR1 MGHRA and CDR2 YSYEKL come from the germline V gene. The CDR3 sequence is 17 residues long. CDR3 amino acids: CASSQGGQRTSTDTQYF. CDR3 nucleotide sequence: TGCGCCAGCAGCCAAGGTGGTCAGCGGACCAGCACAGATACGCAGTATTTT.

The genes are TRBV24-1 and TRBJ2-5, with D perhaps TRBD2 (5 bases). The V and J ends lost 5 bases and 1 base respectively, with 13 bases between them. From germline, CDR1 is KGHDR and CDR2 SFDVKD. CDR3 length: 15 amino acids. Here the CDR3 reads CATSASGNPQETQYF. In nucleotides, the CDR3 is TGTGCCACCAGTGCATCCGGGAATCCCCAAGAGACCCAGTACTTC.

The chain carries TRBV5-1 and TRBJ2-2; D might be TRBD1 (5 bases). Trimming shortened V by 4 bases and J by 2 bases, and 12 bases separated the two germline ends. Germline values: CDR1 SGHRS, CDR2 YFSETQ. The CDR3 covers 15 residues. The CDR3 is CASSPGHLNTGELFF. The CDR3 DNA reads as TGCGCCAGCAGCCCCGGACATTTAAACACCGGGGAGCTGTTTTTT. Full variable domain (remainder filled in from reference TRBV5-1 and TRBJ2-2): KAGVTQTPRYLIKTRGQQVTLSCSPISGHRSVSWYQQTPGQGLQFLFEYFSETQRNKGNFPGRFSGRQFSNSRSEMNVSTLELGDSALYLCASSPGHLNTGELFFGEGSRLTVL.

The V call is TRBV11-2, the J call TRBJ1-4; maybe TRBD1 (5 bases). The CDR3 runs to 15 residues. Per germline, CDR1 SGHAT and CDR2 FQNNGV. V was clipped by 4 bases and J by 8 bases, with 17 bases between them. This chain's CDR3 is CASSSNRGGGEKLFF. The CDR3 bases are TGTGCCAGCAGCTCCAACCGGGGGGGAGGGGAAAAACTGTTTTTT.

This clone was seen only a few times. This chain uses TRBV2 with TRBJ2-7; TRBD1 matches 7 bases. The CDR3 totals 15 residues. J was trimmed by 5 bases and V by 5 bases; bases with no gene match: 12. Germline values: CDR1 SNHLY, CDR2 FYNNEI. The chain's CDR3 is CASSYKTGIRHEQYF. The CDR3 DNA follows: TGTGCCAGCAGTTATAAGACAGGGATTCGCCACGAGCAGTACTTC.

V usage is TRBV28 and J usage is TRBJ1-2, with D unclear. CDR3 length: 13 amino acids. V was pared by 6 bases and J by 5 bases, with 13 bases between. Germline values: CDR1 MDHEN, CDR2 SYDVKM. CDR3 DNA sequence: TGTGCCAGCAGCCCAGGAGGATTGTATGGCTACACCTTC. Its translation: CASSPGGLYGYTF.

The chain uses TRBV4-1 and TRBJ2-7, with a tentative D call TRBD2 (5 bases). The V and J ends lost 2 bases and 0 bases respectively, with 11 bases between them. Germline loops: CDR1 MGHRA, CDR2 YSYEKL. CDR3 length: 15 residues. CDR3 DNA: TGCGCCAGCAGCCAATGGAGCGGAAGCTCCTACGAGCAGTACTTC. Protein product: CASSQWSGSSYEQYF.

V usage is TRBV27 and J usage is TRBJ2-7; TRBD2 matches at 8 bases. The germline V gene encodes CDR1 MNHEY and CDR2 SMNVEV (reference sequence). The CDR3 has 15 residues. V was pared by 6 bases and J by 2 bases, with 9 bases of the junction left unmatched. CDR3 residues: CASRTDGGATYEQYF. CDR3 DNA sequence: TGTGCCAGCAGGACGGACGGGGGGGCAACCTACGAGCAGTACTTC.

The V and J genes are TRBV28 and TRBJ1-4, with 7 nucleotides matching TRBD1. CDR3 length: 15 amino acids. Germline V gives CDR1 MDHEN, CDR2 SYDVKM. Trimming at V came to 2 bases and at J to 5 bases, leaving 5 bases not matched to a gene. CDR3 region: CASSLVPGGNEKLFF. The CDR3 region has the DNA TGTGCCAGCAGTTTAGTTCCAGGGGGAAATGAAAAACTGTTTTTT. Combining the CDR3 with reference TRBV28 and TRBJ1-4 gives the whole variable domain DVKVTQSSRYLVKRTGEKVFLECVQDMDHENMFWYRQDPGLGLRLIYFSYDVKMKEKGDIPEGYSVSREKKERFSLILESASTNQTSMYLCASSLVPGGNEKLFFGSGTQLSVL.

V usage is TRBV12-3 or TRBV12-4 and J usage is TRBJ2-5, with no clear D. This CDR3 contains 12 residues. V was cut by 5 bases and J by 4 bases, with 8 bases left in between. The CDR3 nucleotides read TGTGCCAGCAGTCCACAAGTAGAGACCCAGTACTTC. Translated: CASSPQVETQYF.

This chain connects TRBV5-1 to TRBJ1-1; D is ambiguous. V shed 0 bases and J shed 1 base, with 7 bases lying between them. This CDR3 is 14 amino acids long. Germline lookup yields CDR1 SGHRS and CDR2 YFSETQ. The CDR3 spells CASSLETTNTEAFF. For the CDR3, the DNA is TGCGCCAGCAGCTTGGAGACAACGAACACTGAAGCTTTCTTT. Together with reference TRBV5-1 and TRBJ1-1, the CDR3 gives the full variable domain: KAGVTQTPRYLIKTRGQQVTLSCSPISGHRSVSWYQQTPGQGLQFLFEYFSETQRNKGNFPGRFSGRQFSNSRSEMNVSTLELGDSALYLCASSLETTNTEAFFGQGTRLTVV.

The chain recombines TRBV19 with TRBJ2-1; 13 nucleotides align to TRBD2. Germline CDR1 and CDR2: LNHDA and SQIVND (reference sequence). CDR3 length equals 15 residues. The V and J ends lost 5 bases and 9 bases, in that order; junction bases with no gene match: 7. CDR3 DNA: TGTGCCAGTAGTGGGGCTAGGACTAGCGGGGGTGAGCAGTTCTTC. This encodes CASSGARTSGGEQFF. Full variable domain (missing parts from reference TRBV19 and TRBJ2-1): DGGITQSPKYLFRKEGQNVTLSCEQNLNHDAMYWYRQDPGQGLRLIYYSQIVNDFQKGDIAEGYSVSREKKESFPLTVTSAQKNPTAFYLCASSGARTSGGEQFFGPGTRLTVL.

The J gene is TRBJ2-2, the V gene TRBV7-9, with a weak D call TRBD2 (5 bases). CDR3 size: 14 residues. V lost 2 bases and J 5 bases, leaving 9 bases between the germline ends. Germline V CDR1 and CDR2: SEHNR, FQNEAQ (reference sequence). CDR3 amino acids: CASSLRGGTGELFF. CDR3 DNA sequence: TGTGCCAGCAGCTTACGCGGAGGAACCGGGGAGCTGTTTTTT.

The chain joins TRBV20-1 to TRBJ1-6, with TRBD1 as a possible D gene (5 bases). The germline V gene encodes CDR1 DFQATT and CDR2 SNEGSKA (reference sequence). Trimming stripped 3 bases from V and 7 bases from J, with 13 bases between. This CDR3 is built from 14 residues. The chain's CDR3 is CSASRGLINSPLHF. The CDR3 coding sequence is TGCAGTGCTAGTCGGGGGTTGATCAATTCACCCCTCCACTTT.

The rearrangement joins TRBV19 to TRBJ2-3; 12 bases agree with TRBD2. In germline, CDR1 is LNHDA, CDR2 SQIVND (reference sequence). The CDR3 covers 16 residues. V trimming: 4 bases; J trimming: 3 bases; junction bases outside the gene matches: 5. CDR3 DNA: TGTGCCAGTAGTAGCGGACTAGCGGGAACGACAGATACGCAGTATTTT. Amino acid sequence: CASSSGLAGTTDTQYF.